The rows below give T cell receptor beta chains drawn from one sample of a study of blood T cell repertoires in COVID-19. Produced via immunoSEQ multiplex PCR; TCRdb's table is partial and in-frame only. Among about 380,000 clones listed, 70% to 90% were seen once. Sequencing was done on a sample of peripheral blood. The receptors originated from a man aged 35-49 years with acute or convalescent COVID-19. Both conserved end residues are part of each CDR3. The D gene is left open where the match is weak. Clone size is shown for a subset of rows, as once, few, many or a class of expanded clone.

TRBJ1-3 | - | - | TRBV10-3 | CAISGGGGNTIYF | TGTGCCATCAGTGGCGGGGGAGGAAACACCATATATTTT
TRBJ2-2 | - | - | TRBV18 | CASSPDSGRDTGELFF | TGTGCCAGCTCACCAGATAGCGGAAGGGACACCGGGGAGCTGTTTTTT
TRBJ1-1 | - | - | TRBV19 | CASSIDGRINTEAFF | TGTGCCAGTAGTATAGACGGCAGGATCAACACTGAAGCTTTCTTT
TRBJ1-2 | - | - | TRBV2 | CASSLMFEEPSGYTF | TGTGCCAGCAGTTTAATGTTTGAGGAACCCAGCGGCTACACCTTC
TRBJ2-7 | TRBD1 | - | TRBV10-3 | CAIREEQGFAYEQYF | TGTGCCATCAGGGAAGAACAGGGGTTCGCCTACGAGCAGTACTTC
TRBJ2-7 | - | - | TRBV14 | CASSTQGGGHDYEQYF | TGTGCCAGCAGCACCCAAGGGGGGGGGCATGACTACGAGCAGTACTTC
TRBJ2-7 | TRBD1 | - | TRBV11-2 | CASSLGQGASVHEQYF | TGTGCCAGCAGCCTCGGACAGGGGGCGTCTGTCCACGAGCAGTACTTC
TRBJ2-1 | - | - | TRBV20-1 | CSASLGLAPYNEQFF | TGCAGTGCTAGTCTAGGGCTAGCGCCCTACAATGAGCAGTTCTTC
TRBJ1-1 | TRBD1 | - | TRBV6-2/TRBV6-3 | CASSSTGRYTEAFF | TGTGCCAGCAGTTCGACAGGGCGTTACACTGAAGCTTTCTTT
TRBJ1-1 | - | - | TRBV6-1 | CASSEPREKNTEAFF | TGTGCCAGCAGTGAACCCAGGGAAAAGAACACTGAAGCTTTCTTT
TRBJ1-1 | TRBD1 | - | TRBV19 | CASSTTSGTGGFNTEAFF | TGTGCCAGTAGTACGACCTCCGGGACAGGGGGCTTTAACACTGAAGCTTTCTTT
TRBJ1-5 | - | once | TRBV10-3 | CAISPAGSNQPQHF | TGTGCCATCAGCCCGGCGGGGAGCAATCAGCCCCAGCATTTT
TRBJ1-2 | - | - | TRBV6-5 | CASQSSDRSYGYTF | TGTGCCAGCCAAAGTAGTGACAGAAGCTATGGCTACACCTTC
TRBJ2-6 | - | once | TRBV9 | CASSAEGAGANVLTF | TGTGCCAGCAGCGCTGAGGGTGCTGGGGCCAACGTCCTGACTTTC
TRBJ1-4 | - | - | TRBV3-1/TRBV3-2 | CASNQKGGATNEKLFF | TGTGCCAGCAACCAGAAGGGGGGGGCAACTAATGAAAAACTGTTTTTT
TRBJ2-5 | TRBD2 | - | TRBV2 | CASSGWTSPETQYF | TGTGCCAGCAGTGGGTGGACTAGCCCAGAGACCCAGTACTTC
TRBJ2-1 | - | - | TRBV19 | CASSIAQLPNNEQFF | TGTGCCAGTAGTATAGCCCAACTACCCAACAATGAGCAGTTCTTC
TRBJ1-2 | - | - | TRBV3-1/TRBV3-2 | CASSQPFEGGYTF | TGTGCCAGCAGCCAACCGTTTGAGGGAGGCTACACCTTC
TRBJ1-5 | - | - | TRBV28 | CASSLAQPQHF | TGTGCCAGCAGTTTGGCCCAGCCCCAGCATTTT
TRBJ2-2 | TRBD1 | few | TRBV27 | CASSSRNVGTGGSTGELFF | TGTGCCAGCAGTTCACGGAACGTCGGGACAGGGGGCTCGACCGGGGAGCTGTTTTTT
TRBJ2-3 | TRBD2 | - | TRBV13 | CASSLDGRAVDTQYF | TGTGCCAGCAGCTTAGACGGGAGGGCCGTAGATACGCAGTATTTT
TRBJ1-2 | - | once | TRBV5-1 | CASSLGGASGYTF | TGCGCCAGCAGCTTAGGAGGGGCCTCTGGCTACACCTTC
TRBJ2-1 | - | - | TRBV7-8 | CASSLLPRSIRRNEQFF | TGTGCCAGCAGCCTCCTTCCGAGGAGTATACGGAGGAATGAGCAGTTCTTC
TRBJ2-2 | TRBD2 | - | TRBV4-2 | CASSRKSVAGGTTGELFF | TGTGCCAGCAGCCGTAAGTCGGTAGCGGGGGGGACCACCGGGGAGCTGTTTTTT
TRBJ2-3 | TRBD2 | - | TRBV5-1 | CASSLGASGSSDTQYF | TGCGCCAGCAGCTTGGGGGCTAGCGGGAGTTCGGATACGCAGTATTTT
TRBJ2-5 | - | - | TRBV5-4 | CASSHDRDNRDIGYF | TGTGCCAGCAGCCACGATAGAGACAACCGGGACATAGGGTACTTC
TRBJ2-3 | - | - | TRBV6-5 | CASSYSSETVDTQYF | TGTGCCAGCAGTTACTCTAGCGAGACGGTAGATACGCAGTATTTT
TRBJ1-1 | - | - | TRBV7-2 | CASSLGAGTRTEAFF | TGTGCCAGCAGCTTAGGGGCAGGAACACGCACTGAAGCTTTCTTT
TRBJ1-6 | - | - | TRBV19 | CASSEGSYNSPLHF | TGTGCCAGTAGCGAGGGCTCCTATAATTCACCCCTCCACTTT
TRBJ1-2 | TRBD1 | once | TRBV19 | CASRQGAIYGYTF | TGTGCCAGTAGACAGGGGGCCATCTATGGCTACACCTTC
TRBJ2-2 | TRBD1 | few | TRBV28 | CASSTIWDRGVGELFF | TGTGCCAGCAGTACAATATGGGACAGGGGGGTCGGGGAGCTGTTTTTT
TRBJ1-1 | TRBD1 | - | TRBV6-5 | CASSYPDRVNEAFF | TGTGCCAGCAGTTATCCTGACAGGGTCAACGAAGCTTTCTTT
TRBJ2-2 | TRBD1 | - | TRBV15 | CATSRGNRGGVTGELFF | TGTGCCACCAGCAGAGGGAACAGGGGTGGAGTCACCGGGGAGCTGTTTTTT
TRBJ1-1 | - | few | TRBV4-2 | CASSQGSLNTEAFF | TGTGCCAGCAGCCAAGGTAGCCTGAACACTGAAGCTTTCTTT
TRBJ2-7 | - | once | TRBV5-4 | CASSLSTGLRYEQYF | TGTGCCAGCAGCTTGTCGACAGGTCTACGTTACGAGCAGTACTTC
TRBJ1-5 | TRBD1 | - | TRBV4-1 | CASSQEGQVWSNQPQHF | TGCGCCAGCAGCCAAGAAGGACAGGTTTGGAGCAATCAGCCCCAGCATTTT
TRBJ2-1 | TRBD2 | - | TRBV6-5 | CASSYNQRGVGEQFF | TGTGCCAGCAGTTACAATCAGCGGGGGGTTGGTGAGCAGTTCTTC
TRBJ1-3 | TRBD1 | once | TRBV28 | CASSSGQGNTIYF | TGTGCCAGCAGTTCGGGACAGGGTAACACCATATATTTT
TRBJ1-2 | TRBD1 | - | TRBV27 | CASSYQGGGYTF | TGTGCCAGCAGTTACCAGGGGGGTGGCTACACCTTC
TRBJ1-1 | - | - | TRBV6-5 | CASTKTRSVNTEAFF | TGTGCCAGCACTAAGACGCGGTCTGTGAACACTGAAGCTTTCTTT
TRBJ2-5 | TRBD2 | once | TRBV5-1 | CASSPYRTSGLQETQYF | TGCGCCAGCAGCCCCTATAGGACTAGCGGGCTCCAAGAGACCCAGTACTTC
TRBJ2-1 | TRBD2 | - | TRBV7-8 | CASSLRGALVF | TGTGCCAGCAGCCTGCGGGGGGCTCTGGTCTTC
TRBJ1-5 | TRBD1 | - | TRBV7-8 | CASSDTRVRGRNQPQHF | TGTGCCAGCAGCGATACAAGAGTCAGGGGGCGCAATCAGCCCCAGCATTTT
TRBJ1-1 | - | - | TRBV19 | CASQTNLNTEAFF | TGTGCCAGTCAGACAAACTTGAACACTGAAGCTTTCTTT
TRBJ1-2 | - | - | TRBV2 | CASSDRGRLYGYTF | TGTGCCAGCAGTGACAGGGGCCGCCTATATGGCTACACCTTC
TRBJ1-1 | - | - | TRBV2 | CASSAGSTEAFF | TGTGCCAGCAGTGCGGGGAGCACTGAAGCTTTCTTT
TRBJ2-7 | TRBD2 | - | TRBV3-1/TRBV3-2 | CASSAGGGRILYEQYF | TGTGCCAGCAGCGCGGGAGGCGGGAGGATCCTCTACGAGCAGTACTTC
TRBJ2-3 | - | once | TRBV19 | CASSRQGGRTDTQYF | TGTGCCAGTAGTAGGCAGGGGGGAAGGACAGATACGCAGTATTTT